This TCR beta chain was captured in a study of patients and donors after allogeneic stem cell transplantation. TCRdb reprocessed the RT-PCR reads via MiXCR and lists one record per CDR3 protein. In the table there are more than 150,000 distinct CDR3 sequences, around two fifths of which are singletons. CDR1 is SGHRS, CDR2 YFSETQ, per germline. The CDR3 totals 15 residues. Trimming at V came to 5 bases and at J to 10 bases, leaving 15 bases not matched to a gene. The receptor comes from a human donor who was either an allogeneic HSCT recipient or a stem cell or donor lymphocyte infusion donor (not recorded which). It is not recorded whose cells these are; they may come from a transplant donor. Sequences were obtained from blood, either unsorted or a sorted T cell fraction (not recorded which). The rearrangement joins TRBV5-1 to TRBJ2-1, with 7 bases lining up with TRBD2. CDR3 DNA: TGCGCCAGCAGGGGAGCGGGGAGGGCCGATGGAGAGCAGTTCTTC. Its protein product is CASRGAGRADGEQFF.